Below, 30 T cell receptor beta chains from the same sample are listed, as sequenced in a study of CD8 T cells in Susac syndrome. RNA in amounts of roughly 0.5 to 1 ug was reverse transcribed with random hexamers. TCRdb reprocessed the immunoSEQ multiplex PCR reads with MiXCR, giving one entry per CDR3 protein. The data hold fewer than 200,000 distinct CDR3 sequences, with 90% to 95% observed a single time. Sequenced: CD4+ T cells from PBMCs. Receptor source: a human donor with Susac syndrome.

The chain joins TRBV5-1 to TRBJ2-1, with TRBD2 matching over 10 bases. Germline trimming cut 0 bases from V and 5 bases from J; bases unmatched to any gene: 5. The CDR3 is made up of 16 amino acids. Germline values: CDR1 SGHRS, CDR2 YFSETQ. The CDR3 region is CASSLEAGGPHNEQFF. As DNA, the CDR3 is TGCGCCAGCAGCTTGGAAGCGGGGGGGCCTCACAATGAGCAGTTCTTC.

The chain links TRBV18 to TRBJ2-3, with 7 bases aligning to TRBD1. Germline lookup yields CDR1 KGHSH and CDR2 LQKENI. This CDR3 region has 15 residues. V dropped 4 bases and J dropped 4; count of bases not matched to a gene: 8. The CDR3 sequence is CASSRETGQPDTQYF. CDR3 sequence (DNA): TGTGCCAGCTCACGAGAAACGGGACAGCCAGATACGCAGTATTTT.

This CDR3 reads CASCWGTEAFF. The CDR3, as DNA: TGTGCCAGCTGCTGGGGCACTGAAGCTTTCTTT. The chain couples TRBV6-2 or TRBV6-3 to TRBJ1-1; D remains unclear. This CDR3 has 11 residues. The V end was cut by 8 bases, the J end by 4 bases, with 8 bases between. Germline V gives CDR1 MNHEY, CDR2 SVGEGT.

This sequence joins TRBV10-2 and TRBJ2-5; perhaps TRBD2 as D (5 bases). Per the germline V gene, CDR1 is WSHSY and CDR2 is SAAADI. This CDR3 contains 15 residues. Trimming cost V 3 bases and J 1 base, with 12 bases left between them. CDR3 sequence reads: CASSDWAGLQETQYF. Written as DNA, the CDR3 is TGCGCCAGCAGTGACTGGGCAGGACTCCAAGAGACCCAGTACTTC.

The CDR3 coding sequence is TGTGCCAGCTCACCACCGGTCAGGGTCTACGAGCAGTACTTC. Translating it yields CASSPPVRVYEQYF. This chain connects TRBV18 to TRBJ2-7, with D maybe TRBD1 (5 bases). Germline V gene lookup returns CDR1 KGHSH and CDR2 LQKENI. V was shortened by 0 bases and J by 3 bases, with 9 bases between the two germline ends. The CDR3 runs to 14 residues.

This clonotype has only one observation. The rearrangement uses TRBV25-1 and TRBJ1-6; no reliable D call. The CDR3 consists of 15 residues. CDR1 and CDR2 from the germline V gene are MGHDK and SYGVNS. Trimming took off 7 bases at V and 0 bases at J, with 10 bases between the two ends. The CDR3 reads CASTHRSSYNSPLHF. The CDR3 region has the DNA TGTGCCAGCACCCATAGGAGCTCCTATAATTCACCCCTCCACTTT.

This chain joins TRBV5-4 and TRBJ1-2, with D unresolved. The CDR3 is 13 residues long. V was shortened by 2 bases and J by 3 bases, with 8 bases between the two germline ends. CDR1 and CDR2 from the germline V gene are SGHNT and YYREEE (reference sequence). The CDR3 here is CASSFSQDYGYTF. CDR3 coding DNA: TGTGCCAGCAGCTTCAGCCAGGACTATGGCTACACCTTC.

This chain uses TRBV5-4 with TRBJ2-5; TRBD1 matches at 12 bases. Trimming at V came to 4 bases and at J to 5 bases, leaving 6 bases not matched to a gene. The CDR3 is 15 residues long. CDR1 is SGHNT and CDR2 is YYREEE in the germline V gene (reference sequence). The CDR3 loop reads CASSKPGQGAETQYF. DNA of the CDR3: TGTGCCAGCAGCAAACCGGGACAGGGGGCGGAGACCCAGTACTTC.

CDR3 DNA sequence: TGTGCCAGCGACCAAGGGCAGCGGGGGGGCGCAGATACGCAGTATTTT. It codes for CASDQGQRGGADTQYF. The chain has TRBV2 and TRBJ2-3, with TRBD2 identical over 10 bases. Losses at the gene ends were 8 bases for V and 4 bases for J; bases not matched to a gene: 12. CDR3 length: 16 amino acids. From germline, CDR1 is SNHLY and CDR2 FYNNEI.

J is TRBJ1-5 and V is TRBV2; 9 bases agree with TRBD1. Germline CDR1 and CDR2: SNHLY and FYNNEI. The CDR3 has 14 amino acids. Trimming removed 6 bases from V and 5 bases from J; junction bases left unmatched: 5. The DNA of the CDR3 is TGTGCCAGCAGCCGACAGGGGGGCGATCAGCCCCAGCATTTT. Protein: CASSRQGGDQPQHF.

This chain connects TRBV19 to TRBJ2-3, with D uncertain. Germline values: CDR1 LNHDA, CDR2 SQIVND (reference sequence). V was shortened by 4 bases and J by 8 bases, with 10 bases between the two germline ends. The CDR3 spans 12 residues. CDR3 in amino acids: CASSKLVGTQYF. The CDR3 nucleotides read TGTGCCAGTAGTAAGCTGGTCGGTACGCAGTATTTT.

The gene calls are TRBV6-1 and TRBJ2-1, with unresolved D. Germline V lookup: CDR1 MNHNS, CDR2 SASEGT. V lost 4 bases and J 6 bases, leaving 10 bases between the germline ends. This CDR3 contains 13 residues. The CDR3 nucleotides are TGTGCCAGCAGTGTTACGGTCGGCAATGAGCAGTTCTTC. It encodes CASSVTVGNEQFF.

CDR3 region: CASSTANQPQHF. DNA of the CDR3: TGTGCCAGCAGTACGGCCAATCAGCCCCAGCATTTT. The chain is built from TRBV2 and TRBJ1-5; D gene unclear. The V gene lost 5 bases and the J gene lost 3 bases, with 5 bases spanning the gap. This CDR3 has 12 residues. In germline, CDR1 is SNHLY, CDR2 FYNNEI.

The V call is TRBV4-2, the J call TRBJ2-7; D gene uncertain. Trimming shortened V by 0 bases and J by 2 bases, and 8 bases separated the two germline ends. CDR1 and CDR2 (germline): LGHNA, YNFKEQ. The CDR3 contains 14 residues. The CDR3 DNA sequence: TGTGCCAGCAGCCAAGAACACACCACCTACGAGCAGTACTTC. Translating it yields CASSQEHTTYEQYF.

The V call is TRBV28, the J call TRBJ1-5, with no clear D. Trimming removed 4 bases from V and 5 bases from J, with 6 bases in between. From germline, CDR1 is MDHEN and CDR2 SYDVKM. This CDR3 has 12 amino acids. The CDR3 here is CASSSLHQPQHF. The DNA of the CDR3 is TGTGCCAGCAGTTCTCTCCATCAGCCCCAGCATTTT.

The chain recombines TRBV29-1 with TRBJ2-2; a possible D gene is TRBD1 (5 bases). Trimming cost V 4 bases and J 4 bases, with 10 bases left between them. In germline, CDR1 is SQVTM, CDR2 ANQGSEA. CDR3 length: 13 residues. The CDR3 loop reads CSVASTVTGELFF. CDR3 DNA sequence: TGCAGCGTTGCTTCGACAGTCACCGGGGAGCTGTTTTTT.

This chain links TRBV20-1 with TRBJ2-1, with 10 bases lining up with TRBD1. Germline assignment: CDR1 DFQATT and CDR2 SNEGSKA (reference sequence). The CDR3 runs 15 residues. V dropped 6 bases and J dropped 7; count of bases not matched to a gene: 12. The CDR3 region is CSAEIRDRGKNEQFF. The CDR3, as DNA: TGCAGTGCCGAAATCCGGGACAGGGGCAAAAATGAGCAGTTCTTC.

This clonotype was seen only once. The rearrangement joins TRBV9 to TRBJ1-2; 8 nucleotides line up with TRBD1. V lost 1 base, J lost 3 bases, and 8 bases stayed unmatched. CDR3 length: 16 residues. CDR1 is SGDLS, CDR2 YYNGEE, per germline. CDR3 residues: CASSVTPQTGDYGYTF. Written as DNA, the CDR3 is TGTGCCAGCAGCGTAACCCCCCAGACAGGGGACTATGGCTACACCTTC.

This clonotype was found once. The chain joins TRBV5-6 to TRBJ1-5; 10 nucleotides line up with TRBD1. V gave up 0 bases and J gave up 3 bases; unmatched junction bases: 3. Germline V gene sequence: CDR1 SGHDT, CDR2 YYEEEE. The CDR3 spans 16 residues. This CDR3 is CASSLGDRGYNQPQHF. DNA of the CDR3: TGTGCCAGCAGCTTGGGGGACAGGGGATACAATCAGCCCCAGCATTTT.

This chain joins TRBV5-1 and TRBJ1-2; TRBD1 might be the D (6 bases). Germline V gene sequence: CDR1 SGHRS, CDR2 YFSETQ. V was shortened by 4 bases and J by 7 bases, with 20 bases between the two germline ends. The CDR3 length is 15 residues. CDR3 sequence (DNA): TGCGCCAGCAGCACCTCAGGGGCCACCAGGGGTGGCTACACCTTC. This gives the protein CASSTSGATRGGYTF.

The chain is built from TRBV7-9 and TRBJ1-2, with a tentative D call TRBD1 (6 bases). The CDR3 covers 14 residues. CDR1 is SEHNR and CDR2 is FQNEAQ in the germline V gene (reference sequence). The V end was cut by 1 base, the J end by 10 bases, with 16 bases between. CDR3 coding DNA: TGTGCCAGCAGCTTAGAGTTAAAGACAGGCGTCTACACCTTC. Protein product: CASSLELKTGVYTF. The full variable domain, its missing parts supplied by reference TRBV7-9 and TRBJ1-2, is DTGVSQNPRHKITKRGQNVTFRCDPISEHNRLYWYRQTLGQGPEFLTYFQNEAQLEKSRLLSDRFSAERPKGSFSTLEIQRTEQGDSAMYLCASSLELKTGVYTFGSGTRLTVV.

This sequence joins TRBV6-2 or TRBV6-3 and TRBJ2-3; D is ambiguous. The V and J ends lost 0 bases and 1 base respectively, with 11 bases between them. The germline CDR1 and CDR2 sequences are MNHEY and SVGEGT. The CDR3 extends over 16 amino acids. The CDR3 region is CASSYSGYYGTDTQYF. The CDR3 bases are TGTGCCAGCAGTTACTCGGGCTACTACGGCACAGATACGCAGTATTTT.

CDR3 bases: TGCGCCAGCAGTCCCGGGGGCCTGGGGAACATTCAGTACTTC. Translated, it gives CASSPGGLGNIQYF. The V and J genes are TRBV10-1 and TRBJ2-4, with D perhaps TRBD1 or TRBD2 (6 bases each). Trimming shortened V by 5 bases and J by 7 bases, and 15 bases separated the two germline ends. Germline lookup yields CDR1 WNHNN and CDR2 SYGVQD (reference sequence). This CDR3 contains 14 residues.

The rearrangement links TRBV6-6 to TRBJ1-2; 10 bases match TRBD1. This CDR3 has 14 amino acids. Germline V CDR1 and CDR2: MNHNY, SVGAGI (reference sequence). Trimming took 9 bases from V and 2 from J; bases not matched to a gene: 6. The CDR3 protein is CASVPGQGNYGYTF. For the CDR3, the DNA is TGTGCCAGTGTGCCGGGACAGGGGAACTATGGCTACACCTTC.

This chain joins TRBV1 and TRBJ2-5; the table gives TRBD2 as D, unverified against the DNA. TRBV1 is a pseudogene. This CDR3 has 15 residues. The CDR3 DNA is TGCACCAGCAGCCAAAGGACTAGCGGGGAAGAGACCCAGTACTTC. Its protein is CTSSQRTSGEETQYF.

The V call is TRBV6-2 or TRBV6-3, the J call TRBJ2-5; TRBD1 is a possible D gene (5 bases). The germline CDR1 and CDR2 sequences are MNHEY and SVGEGT. Trimming took 7 bases from V and 9 from J, leaving 18 bases between them. The CDR3 covers 13 residues. CDR3 in amino acids: CASTLSGGRAQYF. In nucleotides, the CDR3 is TGTGCCAGCACCCTCTCCGGCGGCAGGGCCCAGTACTTC.

The chain couples TRBV20-1 to TRBJ2-3; 8 bases are a match to TRBD2. V gave up 5 bases and J gave up 5 bases; unmatched junction bases: 15. This CDR3 contains 16 residues. CDR1 is DFQATT, CDR2 SNEGSKA, per germline (reference sequence). CDR3 loop: CSAAALSAGGIDTQYF. The CDR3 region has the DNA TGCAGTGCTGCGGCTCTGTCCGCGGGGGGCATAGATACGCAGTATTTT.

The rearrangement joins TRBV3-1 to TRBJ1-2, with D hard to call. Germline loops: CDR1 LGHDT, CDR2 YNNKEL (reference sequence). Trimming removed 1 base at V and 4 bases at J, with 13 bases between. This CDR3 contains 15 residues. CDR3 protein: CASSQVMSQLYGYTF. CDR3 nucleotide sequence: TGTGCCAGCAGCCAAGTGATGAGCCAGCTCTATGGCTACACCTTC.

The J gene is TRBJ2-2, the V gene TRBV5-1; D might be TRBD2 (5 bases). Germline-derived CDR1 and CDR2 are SGHRS and YFSETQ. V lost 3 bases and J 1 base, leaving 10 bases between the germline ends. There are 15 residues in the CDR3. CDR3 loop: CASSSGDQNTGELFF. The CDR3 coding sequence is TGCGCCAGCAGCTCCGGGGATCAGAACACCGGGGAGCTGTTTTTT.

V and J are TRBV3-1 and TRBJ2-1; 13 bases align to TRBD2. The ends lost 2 bases at V and 7 bases at J; junction bases unmatched: 5. CDR3 length: 16 residues. Germline V gene lookup returns CDR1 LGHDT and CDR2 YNNKEL (reference sequence). CDR3 sequence reads: CASSQRTSGGRNEQFF. In DNA form, the CDR3 reads TGTGCCAGCAGCCAACGGACTAGCGGGGGTAGGAATGAGCAGTTCTTC.